Sequencing of this T cell receptor (beta chain) was carried out in a study of blood T cell repertoires in COVID-19. Study background: Some COVID-19 samples were acute and others convalescent; all came from the United States, Italy and Spain.

Germline values: CDR1 MGHDK, CDR2 SYGVNS. The CDR3 has 13 residues. Trimming pared 8 bases from V and 10 bases from J, leaving 18 bases between. Profiled with immunoSEQ multiplex PCR; TCRdb holds only in-frame clones, not every one. The profile shows over 100,000 clones, approximately 80% of them singletons. This clone appeared a few times. The source material was peripheral blood. This sequence joins TRBV25-1 and TRBJ2-1; perhaps TRBD1 as D (6 bases). The receptor was isolated from a man in his sixties with active or convalescent COVID-19. CDR3 nucleotide sequence: TGTGCCAGCGCCCGGGACACAAGTGGGGAGCAGTTCTTC. As protein: CASARDTSGEQFF.